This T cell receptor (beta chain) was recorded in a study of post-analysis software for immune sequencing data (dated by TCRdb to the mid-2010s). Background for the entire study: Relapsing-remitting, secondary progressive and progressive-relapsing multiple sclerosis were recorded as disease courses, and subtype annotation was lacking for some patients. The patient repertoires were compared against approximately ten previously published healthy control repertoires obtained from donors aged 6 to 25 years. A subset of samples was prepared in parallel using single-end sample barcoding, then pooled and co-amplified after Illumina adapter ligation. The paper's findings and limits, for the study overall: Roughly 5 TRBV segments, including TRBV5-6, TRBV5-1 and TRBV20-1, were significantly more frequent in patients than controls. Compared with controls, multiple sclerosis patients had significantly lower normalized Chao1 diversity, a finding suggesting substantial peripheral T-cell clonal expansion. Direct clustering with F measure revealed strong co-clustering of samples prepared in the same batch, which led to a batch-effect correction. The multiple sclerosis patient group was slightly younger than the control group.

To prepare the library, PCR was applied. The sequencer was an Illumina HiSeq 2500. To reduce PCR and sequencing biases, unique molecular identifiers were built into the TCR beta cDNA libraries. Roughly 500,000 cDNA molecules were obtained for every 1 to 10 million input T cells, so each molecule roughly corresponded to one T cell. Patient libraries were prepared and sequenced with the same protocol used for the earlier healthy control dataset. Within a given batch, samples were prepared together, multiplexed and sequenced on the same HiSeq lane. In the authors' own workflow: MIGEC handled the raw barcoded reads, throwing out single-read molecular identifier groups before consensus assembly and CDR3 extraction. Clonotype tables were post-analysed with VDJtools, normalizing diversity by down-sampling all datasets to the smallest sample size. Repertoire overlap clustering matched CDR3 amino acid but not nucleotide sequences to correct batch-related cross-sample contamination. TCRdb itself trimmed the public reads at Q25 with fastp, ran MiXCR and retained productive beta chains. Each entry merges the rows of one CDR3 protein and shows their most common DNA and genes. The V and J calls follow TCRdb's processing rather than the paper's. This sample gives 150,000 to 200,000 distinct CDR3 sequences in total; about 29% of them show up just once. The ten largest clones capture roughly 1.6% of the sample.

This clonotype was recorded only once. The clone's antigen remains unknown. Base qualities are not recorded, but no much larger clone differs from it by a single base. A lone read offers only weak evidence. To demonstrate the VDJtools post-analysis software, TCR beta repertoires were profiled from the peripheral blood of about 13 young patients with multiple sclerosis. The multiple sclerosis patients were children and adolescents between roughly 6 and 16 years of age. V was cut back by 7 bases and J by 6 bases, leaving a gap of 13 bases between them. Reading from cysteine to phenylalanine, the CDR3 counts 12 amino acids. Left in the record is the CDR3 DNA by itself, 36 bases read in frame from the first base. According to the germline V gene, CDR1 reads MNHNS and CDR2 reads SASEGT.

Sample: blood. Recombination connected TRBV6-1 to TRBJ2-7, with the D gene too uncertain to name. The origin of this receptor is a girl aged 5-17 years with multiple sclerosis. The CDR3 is CASISSMGEQYF. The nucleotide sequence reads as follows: TGTGCCAGCATCTCGAGCATGGGCGAGCAGTACTTC.